This T cell receptor beta chain was profiled in a study of blood T cell repertoires in COVID-19. As for the study in general: Sites in the United States, Italy and Spain provided acute and convalescent COVID-19 samples. T cells, B-cell-depleted T cells, or PBMCs supplied cDNA or gDNA.

Germline V gene sequence: CDR1 LNHDA, CDR2 SQIVND (reference sequence). Trimming took 7 bases from V and 3 from J, leaving 12 bases between them. This CDR3 region has 14 residues. Researchers sorted participants into cohorts using their self-reported clinical history. In the original analysis: Amplification of reference gene primers was used by the study to estimate nucleated cell counts. The data were produced by immunoSEQ multiplex PCR, yet TCRdb's version contains in-frame clones alone and is incomplete. The D gene and trimming were derived from the DNA, and the V and J assignments and clone size from that table. This sample yields about 320,000 clones, of which about nine tenths are seen a single time; approximately 4.7% belongs to the top ten.

The sample consisted of PBMCs or T cells enriched from blood (not recorded which). This sequence joins TRBV19 and TRBJ2-2, with no clear D. The clonotype originates from a man in his 60s who had recovered from COVID-19. The CDR3 is CASMAGLDTGELFF. CDR3 bases: TGTGCCAGTATGGCAGGATTGGACACCGGGGAGCTGTTTTTT.